These 30 T cell receptor beta chains were all obtained from the same sample, sequenced in a study of patients and donors after allogeneic stem cell transplantation. TCRdb re-analysed the RT-PCR reads in MiXCR, keeping a single row per CDR3 protein. The repertoire consists of 70,000 or so distinct CDR3 sequences, with approximately 26% occurring once and the leading ten covering less than 30%. Material: blood, either unsorted or a sorted T cell fraction (not recorded which). The receptors were gathered from a human donor who was either an allogeneic HSCT recipient or a stem cell or donor lymphocyte infusion donor (not recorded which). It is not recorded whose cells these are; they may come from a transplant donor.

This clonotype occurred a few times. The rearrangement uses TRBV6-5 and TRBJ1-5, with a possible D match to TRBD1 (5 bases). Trimming removed 5 bases at V and 6 bases at J, with 11 bases between. Germline CDR1 reads MNHEY; CDR2 reads SVGAGI. There are 13 residues in the CDR3. The CDR3 loop is CASSRWGFQPQHF. CDR3 nucleotides: TGTGCCAGCAGTCGTTGGGGGTTTCAGCCCCAGCATTTT.

This clonotype has more than one count but fewer than ten. V and J are TRBV20-1 and TRBJ1-1; D uncertain. CDR1 and CDR2 (germline): DFQATT, SNEGSKA (reference sequence). V gave up 2 bases and J gave up 2 bases, with 9 bases separating them. This CDR3 has 13 amino acids. CDR3 in DNA: TGCAGTGCTAGATATTGGGAAAACACTGAAGCTTTCTTT. The encoded protein is CSARYWENTEAFF.

The V gene is TRBV6-5, the J gene TRBJ2-4; D is possibly TRBD2 (6 bases). The CDR3 consists of 15 residues. The V and J ends lost 4 bases and 1 base respectively, with 11 bases between them. Looked up from germline, CDR1 is MNHEY and CDR2 is SVGAGI. CDR3 amino acids: CASSWGVGAKNIQYF. The DNA of the CDR3 is TGTGCCAGCAGTTGGGGGGTTGGGGCCAAAAACATTCAGTACTTC.

Only a few counts were recorded for this clonotype. The J gene is TRBJ2-7, the V gene TRBV5-1; D unresolved. Germline-derived CDR1 and CDR2 are SGHRS and YFSETQ. V was pared by 0 bases and J by 2 bases, with 12 bases between. The CDR3 has 15 amino acids. CDR3 sequence reads: CASSLGASLTYEQYF. The DNA for the CDR3 is TGCGCCAGCAGCTTGGGAGCCAGTTTAACCTACGAGCAGTACTTC.

The gene calls are TRBV5-5 and TRBJ1-6, with unresolved D. CDR1 is SGHKS, CDR2 YYEKEE, per germline (reference sequence). This CDR3 has 15 residues. V lost 4 bases to trimming and J lost 10 bases, with 18 bases between them. This CDR3 is CASSTVDREGSPLHF. The CDR3 region has the DNA TGTGCCAGCAGCACAGTGGACCGGGAAGGGTCACCCCTCCACTTT.

The CDR3 DNA sequence: TGCGCCAGCAGCGGAAATACACCGAACACCGGGGAGCTGTTTTTT. As protein: CASSGNTPNTGELFF. The chain uses TRBV5-1 and TRBJ2-2; unclear D gene. Trimming cost V 4 bases and J 0 bases, with 10 bases left between them. The CDR3 is 15 residues long. CDR1 is SGHRS and CDR2 is YFSETQ in the germline V gene.

The chain has TRBV18 and TRBJ2-2; D is perhaps TRBD1 (5 bases). The CDR3 length is 16 residues. Germline V gene data show CDR1 as KGHSH and CDR2 as LQKENI. V lost 3 bases and J 1 base, leaving 12 bases between the germline ends. The DNA for the CDR3 is TGTGCCAGCTCACCTCTTCCAGGGTGGAACACCGGGGAGCTGTTTTTT. It translates to CASSPLPGWNTGELFF.

This clonotype was counted only a few times. The chain employs TRBV7-9 and TRBJ1-1; the D gene is possibly TRBD1 (6 bases). The CDR3 totals 14 residues. CDR1 is SEHNR and CDR2 is FQNEAQ in the germline V gene (reference sequence). V was pared by 6 bases and J by 3 bases, with 14 bases between. The CDR3 sequence is CASRRQGWYTEAFF. CDR3 DNA sequence: TGTGCCAGCAGACGCCAGGGGTGGTACACTGAAGCTTTCTTT.

Many counts were recorded for this clonotype. The chain employs TRBV7-8 and TRBJ2-2; D uncertain. The CDR3 has 14 amino acids. The germline gives CDR1 SGHVS, CDR2 FQNEAQ. The ends were cut back, 4 bases at V and 3 bases at J, with 9 bases in the middle. The CDR3 region is CASSSRPYTGELFF. Written as DNA, the CDR3 is TGTGCCAGCAGCTCCCGACCTTACACCGGGGAGCTGTTTTTT.

Only a few counts were recorded for this clonotype. This chain connects TRBV5-1 to TRBJ2-5; D gene unclear. Germline V gene lookup returns CDR1 SGHRS and CDR2 YFSETQ. With 2 bases removed from V and 3 bases from J, the gap between germline ends came to 14 bases. The CDR3 runs to 15 residues. CDR3 region: CASSFTSASEETQYF. The CDR3 nucleotides read TGCGCCAGCAGCTTTACGTCGGCCTCCGAAGAGACCCAGTACTTC.

The chain joins TRBV20-1 to TRBJ1-2; no firm D call. The CDR3 covers 14 residues. Germline CDR1 DFQATT, CDR2 SNEGSKA (reference sequence). Trimming pared 1 base from V and 0 bases from J, leaving 9 bases between. CDR3 sequence reads: CSARVAATNYGYTF. In nucleotides, the CDR3 is TGCAGTGCTAGAGTGGCAGCCACTAACTATGGCTACACCTTC.

Only a few counts were recorded for this clonotype. The CDR3 here is CATSGTWGYTF. The CDR3 nucleotides read TGTGCCACCTCCGGGACGTGGGGCTACACCTTC. The rearrangement links TRBV14 to TRBJ1-2; D may be TRBD1 (5 bases). V shed 10 bases and J shed 8 bases, with 14 bases lying between them. Per germline, CDR1 SGHDN and CDR2 FVKESK. The CDR3 spans 11 residues.

V and J are TRBV18 and TRBJ2-7; 12 bases are a match to TRBD2. This CDR3 is built from 15 residues. Trimming cost V 0 bases and J 4 bases; bases outside gene matches: 1. Looked up from germline, CDR1 is KGHSH and CDR2 is LQKENI. As DNA, the CDR3 is TGTGCCAGCTCACCACCAACTAGCGGGAGGTACGAGCAGTACTTC. Protein product: CASSPPTSGRYEQYF. Supplemented by reference TRBV18 and TRBJ2-7, the full variable domain reads NAGVMQNPRHLVRRRGQEARLRCSPMKGHSHVYWYRQLPEEGLKFMVYLQKENIIDESGMPKERFSAEFPKEGPSILRIQQVVRGDSAAYFCASSPPTSGRYEQYFGPGTRLTVT.

This clonotype has just a few counts. J is TRBJ2-5 and V is TRBV12-3 or TRBV12-4; D possibly corresponds to TRBD2 (5 bases). The CDR3 runs 13 residues. The V end lost 2 bases, the J end lost 5 bases, and 9 bases lay between the germline ends. The CDR3 sequence: CASSLSGMETQYF. For the CDR3, the DNA is TGTGCCAGCAGTTTATCGGGGATGGAGACCCAGTACTTC.

This clonotype was seen a few times. The chain links TRBV27 to TRBJ2-7, with 9 bases lining up with TRBD2. CDR1 MNHEY and CDR2 SMNVEV come from the germline V gene (reference sequence). The CDR3 is made up of 16 amino acids. V gave up 2 bases and J gave up 2 bases; unmatched junction bases: 7. CDR3 residues: CASSLINLAGTYEQYF. The CDR3 region has the DNA TGTGCCAGCAGTTTAATTAATCTAGCGGGAACCTACGAGCAGTACTTC.

Here the CDR3 reads CASSRSGSIYNEQFF. CDR3 DNA sequence: TGCGCCAGCAGCCGTAGCGGGAGTATTTACAATGAGCAGTTCTTC. The rearrangement links TRBV5-1 to TRBJ2-1, with TRBD2 matching over 9 bases. Trimming removed 4 bases from V and 4 bases from J; junction bases left unmatched: 6. Germline assignment: CDR1 SGHRS and CDR2 YFSETQ. The CDR3 sequence is 15 residues long.

The rearrangement joins TRBV25-1 to TRBJ2-7, with D maybe TRBD2 (6 bases). Germline V CDR1 and CDR2: MGHDK, SYGVNS. This CDR3 comprises 16 residues. V lost 3 bases and J 4 bases, leaving 19 bases between the germline ends. CDR3 nucleotides: TGTGCCAGCAGTGAGTGGAGCGGGCTAGCTGGGTACGAGCAGTACTTC. Amino acid sequence: CASSEWSGLAGYEQYF.

The chain employs TRBV5-1 and TRBJ1-1; 8 nucleotides match TRBD1. Germline V gene data show CDR1 as SGHRS and CDR2 as YFSETQ. The J segment lost 5 bases and the V segment lost 0 bases, leaving 3 bases of the junction unmatched. The CDR3 totals 14 residues. CDR3: CASSLDRGRTEAFF. The CDR3 bases are TGCGCCAGCAGCTTGGACAGGGGGAGGACTGAAGCTTTCTTT.

This clonotype has a handful of counts. V and J are TRBV12-3 or TRBV12-4 and TRBJ1-3, with 7 bases matching TRBD1. The CDR3 is made up of 14 amino acids. The J segment lost 8 bases and the V segment lost 4 bases, leaving 8 bases of the junction unmatched. The chain's CDR3 is CASSSPRQGYTIYF. Written as DNA, the CDR3 is TGTGCCAGCAGTTCGCCCCGACAGGGCTACACCATATATTTT.

CDR3 sequence (DNA): TGTGCCATCAGTGAAGGGCAGAATAGAGAGACCCAGTACTTC. It encodes CAISEGQNRETQYF. The rearrangement links TRBV10-3 to TRBJ2-5; no reliable D call. Germline-derived CDR1 and CDR2 are ENHRY and SYGVKD. V was cut by 3 bases and J by 4 bases, with 12 bases left in between. The CDR3 length is 14 residues.

This clonotype has just one count. The gene calls are TRBV30 and TRBJ2-4; D not resolved. This CDR3 is built from 14 residues. V lost 4 bases and J 0 bases, leaving 10 bases between the germline ends. Germline V CDR1 and CDR2: GTSNPN, SVGIG (reference sequence). The CDR3 sequence: CAWISNLAKNIQYF. The CDR3 bases are TGTGCCTGGATCAGCAATCTAGCCAAAAACATTCAGTACTTC.

This chain connects TRBV29-1 to TRBJ2-7; possibly TRBD2 for D (5 bases). Germline assignment: CDR1 SQVTM and CDR2 ANQGSEA. This CDR3 is built from 13 residues. V was pared by 6 bases and J by 0 bases, with 12 bases between. The CDR3 here is CSVADSSSYEQYF. The CDR3 DNA reads TGCAGCGTGGCGGACTCGAGCTCCTACGAGCAGTACTTC.

This rearrangement joins TRBV15 to TRBJ2-7; D unresolved. The germline CDR1 and CDR2 sequences are LNHNV and YYDKDF (reference sequence). V was pared by 4 bases and J by 3 bases, with 4 bases between. The CDR3 runs to 11 residues. CDR3 sequence: CATSTGYEQYF. The CDR3 region has the DNA TGTGCCACCAGCACGGGCTACGAGCAGTACTTC.

The genes are TRBV4-1 and TRBJ2-2, with 7 bases fitting TRBD1. V trimming: 6 bases; J trimming: 1 base; junction bases outside the gene matches: 8. The CDR3 runs 16 residues. Looked up from germline, CDR1 is MGHRA and CDR2 is YSYEKL. Here the CDR3 DNA reads TGCGCCAGCAGTGACGGACAGGCTTGGAACACCGGGGAGCTGTTTTTT. It yields the protein CASSDGQAWNTGELFF.

This clonotype was seen only a few times. J is TRBJ2-5 and V is TRBV7-6; 7 bases line up with TRBD1. CDR3 size: 16 residues. Germline trimming cut 3 bases from V and 2 bases from J; bases unmatched to any gene: 9. The germline CDR1 and CDR2 sequences are SGHVS and FNYEAQ. The CDR3 loop reads CASSFNRGKGQETQYF. The CDR3 DNA reads as TGTGCCAGCAGCTTCAACAGGGGTAAAGGACAAGAGACCCAGTACTTC.

In the case of this clonotype: One end of the junction fails to match germline, which may point to a read error. V is TRBV5-1 and J is TRBJ2-3; D is ambiguous. Germline loops: CDR1 SGHRS, CDR2 YFSETQ. The CDR3 consists of 11 residues. The DNA for the CDR3 is TGCGCCAGCAGCATCACAGATACGCAGTGTTTT. Its translation: CASSITDTQCF.

This clonotype appeared a few times. The rearrangement links TRBV20-1 to TRBJ2-1; D ambiguous. The V end lost 3 bases, the J end lost 9 bases, and 15 bases lay between the germline ends. The CDR3 totals 13 residues. Germline CDR1 reads DFQATT; CDR2 reads SNEGSKA (reference sequence). DNA for the CDR3: TGCAGTGCTAGCCTCCCCTTTGGGTTTGAGCAGTTCTTC. Protein product: CSASLPFGFEQFF.

This rearrangement joins TRBV2 to TRBJ2-1; D call uncertain. Trimming took off 3 bases at V and 0 bases at J, with 12 bases between the two ends. The CDR3 spans 16 residues. Germline loops: CDR1 SNHLY, CDR2 FYNNEI. The CDR3 nucleotides read TGTGCCAGCAGTGACAGCGCCTGGGGCTCCTACAATGAGCAGTTCTTC. Translation: CASSDSAWGSYNEQFF.

V usage is TRBV6-5 and J usage is TRBJ2-1; D is possibly TRBD2 (6 bases). Germline loops: CDR1 MNHEY, CDR2 SVGAGI. V lost 2 bases, J lost 7 bases, and 6 bases lay in between. This CDR3 region has 12 residues. The CDR3 region is CASSYGGNEQFF. As DNA, the CDR3 is TGTGCCAGCAGTTACGGAGGGAATGAGCAGTTCTTC.

This clonotype was seen a handful of times. The V and J genes are TRBV7-6 and TRBJ2-3; D not resolved. V lost 1 base and J 4 bases, leaving 9 bases between the germline ends. CDR1 is SGHVS, CDR2 FNYEAQ, per germline. This CDR3 is built from 14 residues. The chain's CDR3 is CASSLETVADTQYF. The CDR3 nucleotides read TGTGCCAGCAGCTTAGAAACGGTGGCAGATACGCAGTATTTT.